This T cell receptor beta chain was obtained from a study of blood T cell repertoires in COVID-19. As for the study in general: PBMCs, B-cell-depleted T cells, or T cells were the source of the cDNA or gDNA that made up the material.

Germline CDR1 is MDHEN and CDR2 is SYDVKM. CDR3 length: 16 amino acids. V trimming: 3 bases; J trimming: 5 bases; junction bases outside the gene matches: 9. TCRdb keeps only in-frame clones here, not all; method: immunoSEQ multiplex PCR. The sample lists around 70,000 clones, roughly 80% occurring once. The sample taken for sequencing was peripheral blood. The chain uses TRBV28 and TRBJ1-5; 8 bases fit TRBD1. The source is a woman of 80 years or more with active or convalescent COVID-19. The CDR3 DNA sequence: TGTGCCAGCAGTTTTTTCAGCAGGGGGCGGCATCAGCCCCAGCATTTT. Translated, it gives CASSFFSRGRHQPQHF.